Each of the 24 T cell receptor beta chains below was sequenced from the same sample in a study of blood T cell repertoires in COVID-19. The protocol was immunoSEQ multiplex PCR, while the TCRdb copy is restricted to in-frame clones and leaves out a portion. The repertoire consists of about 44,000 clones, with over 70% occurring once and the leading ten covering approximately 1.3%. The sequencing sample was made of peripheral blood. The receptors here all came from a woman aged 40 to 50 with acute or convalescent COVID-19.

V usage is TRBV14 and J usage is TRBJ2-3, with a possible D match to TRBD1 (5 bases). Between the trimmed V and J ends, which lost 0 bases and 4 bases, there was a span of 14 bases. CDR3 length: 16 amino acids. The germline gives CDR1 SGHDN, CDR2 FVKESK. In DNA, the CDR3 is TGTGCCAGCAGCCAAGAAACAGGTTTCAGGGCAGATACGCAGTATTTT. The encoded protein is CASSQETGFRADTQYF.

This chain connects TRBV5-6 to TRBJ1-1; 10 bases are a match to TRBD1. The CDR3 runs to 16 residues. The junction had 9 bases not matched to a gene; V was cut back by 3 bases and J by 4 bases. The germline CDR1 and CDR2 sequences are SGHDT and YYEEEE. The CDR3: CASSWWTGGMSTEAFF. In nucleotides, the CDR3 is TGTGCCAGCAGCTGGTGGACAGGGGGAATGAGCACTGAAGCTTTCTTT.

The CDR3 DNA sequence: TGTGCCAGCAGCGTTGGACTAGCGAGCGGGTCCGAGCAGTACTTC. It encodes CASSVGLASGSEQYF. V is TRBV14 and J is TRBJ2-7, with TRBD2 identical over 9 bases. The length of the CDR3 is 15 residues. V dropped 5 bases and J dropped 6; count of bases not matched to a gene: 11. Per germline, CDR1 SGHDN and CDR2 FVKESK.

This clone has just a few counts. V is TRBV25-1 and J is TRBJ1-6; 8 bases agree with TRBD1. The CDR3 spans 14 residues. Germline V gene lookup returns CDR1 MGHDK and CDR2 SYGVNS. V was pared by 4 bases and J by 9 bases, with 5 bases of the junction left unmatched. The CDR3 sequence: CASSAGQESSPLHF. DNA for the CDR3: TGTGCCAGCAGTGCGGGACAGGAGAGTTCACCCCTCCACTTT.

V gene TRBV29-1 combines with J gene TRBJ1-1, with a weak D call TRBD1 (5 bases). Trimming stripped 8 bases from V and 6 bases from J, with 13 bases between. The CDR3 is 11 residues long. Germline CDR1 SQVTM, CDR2 ANQGSEA. For the CDR3, the DNA is TGCAGCTCCGGGAGGGGTTCTGAAGCTTTCTTT. As protein: CSSGRGSEAFF. Supplemented by reference TRBV29-1 and TRBJ1-1, the full variable domain reads SAVISQKPSRDICQRGTSLTIQCQVDSQVTMMFWYRQQPGQSLTLIATANQGSEATYESGFVIDKFPISRPNLTFSTLTVSNMSPEDSSIYLCSSGRGSEAFFGQGTRLTVV.

The V gene is TRBV10-2, the J gene TRBJ1-1; D is perhaps TRBD1 (5 bases). The CDR3 has 15 residues. Germline V CDR1 and CDR2: WSHSY, SAAADI. The V end was cut by 1 base, the J end by 2 bases, with 11 bases between. The CDR3 spells CASSEFGAANTEAFF. As DNA, the CDR3 is TGCGCCAGCAGTGAGTTTGGGGCCGCCAACACTGAAGCTTTCTTT.

This sequence joins TRBV27 and TRBJ2-7, with TRBD2 matching over 12 bases. The J segment lost 3 bases and the V segment lost 2 bases, leaving 2 bases of the junction unmatched. Germline loops: CDR1 MNHEY, CDR2 SMNVEV (reference sequence). The CDR3 loop spans 15 amino acids. The CDR3 coding sequence is TGTGCCAGCAGTTTAGGGACTAGCGGGTTCTACGAGCAGTACTTC. Translating gives CASSLGTSGFYEQYF.

The chain recombines TRBV4-2 with TRBJ1-3; D unclear. CDR1 LGHNA and CDR2 YNFKEQ come from the germline V gene. The CDR3 is made up of 16 amino acids. Trimming stripped 0 bases from V and 0 bases from J, with 9 bases between. The CDR3 region has the DNA TGTGCCAGCAGCCAAGAGCGGCACCTCTCTGGAAACACCATATATTTT. Translation: CASSQERHLSGNTIYF.

DNA of the CDR3: TGCGCCAGCAGCCAAGGGCTTTCCGGGACAGGAACATACGAGCAGTACTTC. It yields the protein CASSQGLSGTGTYEQYF. The J gene is TRBJ2-7, the V gene TRBV4-3, with 8 bases identical to TRBD1. This CDR3 has 17 residues. The germline gives CDR1 LGHNA, CDR2 YSLEER. The junction had 12 bases not matched to a gene; V was cut back by 1 base and J by 4 bases.

The chain uses TRBV28 and TRBJ2-7; TRBD1 is a possible D gene (6 bases). The CDR3 has 16 amino acids. Germline V gene data show CDR1 as MDHEN and CDR2 as SYDVKM. Trimming took 2 bases from V and 5 from J, leaving 19 bases between them. This CDR3 is CASSLLTLDRFHEQYF. In nucleotides, the CDR3 is TGTGCCAGCAGTTTACTGACCTTAGACAGGTTCCACGAGCAGTACTTC.

V and J are TRBV6-5 and TRBJ1-2; 9 bases line up with TRBD1. V gave up 7 bases and J gave up 4 bases; unmatched junction bases: 7. Looked up from germline, CDR1 is MNHEY and CDR2 is SVGAGI. The CDR3 is made up of 14 amino acids. CDR3 sequence (DNA): TGTGCCAGCACGCCGGGACAGGGAGGCTATGGCTACACCTTC. Amino acid sequence: CASTPGQGGYGYTF.

The J gene is TRBJ2-2, the V gene TRBV5-1; 8 positions agree with TRBD2. V dropped 2 bases and J dropped 7; count of bases not matched to a gene: 7. This CDR3 has 15 residues. Germline CDR1 SGHRS, CDR2 YFSETQ. CDR3 region: CASSLMGLDGGELFF. The CDR3 DNA reads TGCGCCAGCAGCTTAATGGGACTAGACGGCGGGGAGCTGTTTTTT. Variable domain in full (rest from reference TRBV5-1 and TRBJ2-2): KAGVTQTPRYLIKTRGQQVTLSCSPISGHRSVSWYQQTPGQGLQFLFEYFSETQRNKGNFPGRFSGRQFSNSRSEMNVSTLELGDSALYLCASSLMGLDGGELFFGEGSRLTVL.

This chain joins TRBV7-2 and TRBJ2-3, with 8 bases that match TRBD2. Losses at the gene ends were 3 bases for V and 0 bases for J; bases not matched to a gene: 5. Germline V CDR1 and CDR2: SGHTA, FQGNSA. This CDR3 is 16 amino acids long. The CDR3 nucleotides are TGTGCCAGCAGCTTGGGGCAGCGGGAGAGCACAGATACGCAGTATTTT. Its protein is CASSLGQRESTDTQYF.

The chain couples TRBV28 to TRBJ2-7; D possibly corresponds to TRBD1 (6 bases). The germline V and J ends were trimmed by 5 bases and 0 bases, with 11 bases remaining between them. The CDR3 is 14 amino acids. Germline V lookup: CDR1 MDHEN, CDR2 SYDVKM. The DNA for the CDR3 is TGTGCCAGCAGTCGGACAGATATCTCCTACGAGCAGTACTTC. It encodes CASSRTDISYEQYF.

The gene calls are TRBV7-3 and TRBJ1-2; 8 bases are a match to TRBD1. CDR3 length equals 13 residues. Germline V gene lookup returns CDR1 SGHTA and CDR2 FQGTGA. The trim removed 4 bases at V and 6 bases at J, leaving 4 bases unmatched. CDR3 in DNA: TGTGCCAGCAGCTATCGACAGGGGAATGGCTACACCTTC. Translation gives CASSYRQGNGYTF.

The chain carries TRBV29-1 and TRBJ2-7; 7 bases fit TRBD2. The CDR3 is 14 residues long. V was pared by 0 bases and J by 6 bases, with 8 bases of the junction left unmatched. The germline gives CDR1 SQVTM, CDR2 ANQGSEA. The CDR3 sequence is CSVEDGGGGPEQYF. The CDR3 coding sequence is TGCAGCGTTGAAGATGGGGGGGGTGGGCCCGAGCAGTACTTC.

The chain uses TRBV29-1 and TRBJ1-2, with D possibly being TRBD1 (5 bases). This CDR3 contains 14 residues. CDR1 SQVTM and CDR2 ANQGSEA come from the germline V gene. V lost 0 bases to trimming and J lost 8 bases, with 16 bases between them. The CDR3 spells CSVEDLQGLGGYTF. The CDR3 DNA reads TGCAGCGTTGAAGATCTTCAGGGACTAGGAGGCTACACCTTC. Full variable domain (missing parts from reference TRBV29-1 and TRBJ1-2): SAVISQKPSRDICQRGTSLTIQCQVDSQVTMMFWYRQQPGQSLTLIATANQGSEATYESGFVIDKFPISRPNLTFSTLTVSNMSPEDSSIYLCSVEDLQGLGGYTFGSGTRLTVV.

V usage is TRBV20-1 and J usage is TRBJ1-1; the match to TRBD1 covers 7 bases. In germline, CDR1 is DFQATT, CDR2 SNEGSKA (reference sequence). CDR3 length: 15 residues. Trimming at V came to 3 bases and at J to 5 bases, leaving 12 bases not matched to a gene. The CDR3 nucleotides are TGCAGTGCTAGTATGGCAGGGGGAGTAGGAACTGAAGCTTTCTTT. Protein: CSASMAGGVGTEAFF.

The chain carries TRBV28 and TRBJ1-1, with 9 bases identical to TRBD1. The CDR3 extends over 15 amino acids. V lost 3 bases and J lost 4; bases outside the gene matches: 6. Germline V gene sequence: CDR1 MDHEN, CDR2 SYDVKM. The CDR3 region has the DNA TGTGCCAGCAGTTTTTTGGACAGGGGAGGCACTGAAGCTTTCTTT. The encoded protein is CASSFLDRGGTEAFF.

The chain combines TRBV27 with TRBJ2-5; a possible D gene is TRBD2 (5 bases). The germline V gene has CDR1 MNHEY and CDR2 SMNVEV (reference sequence). The CDR3 runs to 14 residues. Trimming stripped 5 bases from V and 0 bases from J, with 10 bases between. The CDR3 is CASSQRWYQETQYF. The CDR3, as DNA: TGTGCCAGCAGTCAGCGGTGGTACCAAGAGACCCAGTACTTC.

This chain uses TRBV4-3 with TRBJ1-1; 7 bases match TRBD1. The CDR3 totals 17 residues. Germline-derived CDR1 and CDR2 are LGHNA and YSLEER. Losses at the gene ends were 3 bases for V and 0 bases for J; bases not matched to a gene: 10. The CDR3 sequence: CASSQAGTVQLNTEAFF. The CDR3, as DNA: TGCGCCAGCAGCCAGGCTGGGACAGTGCAATTGAACACTGAAGCTTTCTTT.

V usage is TRBV5-1 and J usage is TRBJ2-1; TRBD2 agrees at 7 bases. The V gene's germline CDR1 is SGHRS and CDR2 YFSETQ. The length of the CDR3 is 16 residues. The V segment lost 1 base and the J segment 2 bases; nucleotides outside the gene matches: 6. The CDR3 DNA is TGCGCCAGCAGCTTGCTTGCTAGCGGAACCTACAATGAGCAGTTCTTC. Its protein is CASSLLASGTYNEQFF.

The genes are TRBV6-5 and TRBJ1-1; D gene uncertain. CDR3 length: 13 amino acids. V shed 0 bases and J shed 5 bases, with 7 bases lying between them. Germline CDR1 and CDR2: MNHEY and SVGAGI. CDR3 region: CASSYSAKTEAFF. The CDR3 DNA reads as TGTGCCAGCAGTTACTCTGCTAAAACTGAAGCTTTCTTT.

The V gene is TRBV6-1, the J gene TRBJ2-3, with no clear D. V was clipped by 0 bases and J by 9 bases, with 10 bases between them. CDR1 is MNHNS, CDR2 SASEGT, per germline. This CDR3 is built from 13 residues. The CDR3, as DNA: TGTGCCAGCAGTGAAGCGTCCCTACAGACGCAGTATTTT. Its protein is CASSEASLQTQYF.